The sequence of this TCR beta chain was determined in a study of beta chain features in type 1 diabetes (dated by TCRdb to between 2018 and 2020). Turning to the overall study: Patients and healthy donors did not differ in mean age, gender distribution, total cell number or subset yield. A total of over 90,000,000 sorted cells were examined across all samples, and a strong correlation was observed between cell number per subset and RNA yield. The study compared TCRB repertoires of sorted circulating CD4+ T cell subsets between recently diagnosed type 1 diabetes patients and matched healthy donors. Whereas all 30 or so donors provided naive and central memory subsets, regulatory and stem cell-like memory subsets were isolated from just 8 patients and roughly 8 healthy donors. The full study reports these points: In all four CD4+ subsets, TCRB CDR3 length was moderately but significantly shorter in type 1 diabetes patients. Fewer insertions and more nucleotide deletions at VDJ recombination sites were observed in patients with type 1 diabetes, implying thymic rearrangement abnormalities. Naive, central memory and regulatory TCRB repertoires appeared to be more alike among patients than among healthy donors. Sequencing cDNA rather than genomic DNA could over-represent highly expressing activated cells, although activation and CD3 levels did not differ between groups. Because small numbers of individuals were included in the HLA sub-analyses, any influence of HLA type on TCRB rearrangement was left unresolved. Shorter templates might have been favored by PCR, but patient and control samples were amplified and corrected together, so both groups would have been affected equally by any skew.

Deletion took 4 bases off V and 2 bases off J, with a span of 3 bases between the germline ends. The germline V gene encodes CDR1 SGHVS and CDR2 FQNEAQ. The CDR3 spans 11 residues, from the cysteine through the phenylalanine. Only the CDR3 part of the read is kept: 33 bases, read in frame from the first base. The entire isolated RNA was reverse transcribed using the High Capacity cDNA Reverse Transcription Kit, and thus expressed TCRB transcripts were sequenced. Deep immunoSEQ sequencing was performed on naive, central memory and regulatory T cell samples, with an average of approximately 3.9 million total reads per sample. Sorted cells were lysed in RLT buffer, and RNA was extracted using DNase-treated RNeasy Micro or Mini kits according to cell number. To prevent cross-contamination, each cell subset was processed individually, whereas patient and healthy donor samples were processed jointly. The immunoSEQ multiplex PCR was used to amplify TCRB sequences from cDNA, generating 87-bp fragments that spanned the CDR3 region. Sequencing of the amplicons was done on the Illumina HiSeq platform. The study's own analysis went as follows. Synthetic template baselines were used to correct PCR bias computationally, reads within Hamming distance 2 were collapsed, and singletons that could not be merged were discarded. Reads were aligned against IMGT to assign V, D and J genes, CDR3 length and insertions or deletions at six rearrangement sites. Within each subset, clonotype counts were normalized to sorted cell number, and only after that were true diversity and Gini coefficients computed with the tcR R package. Repertoire sharing was quantified using the overlap coefficient calculated on TCRB nucleotide sequences. As a proxy for the pre-selection repertoire, out-of-frame TCRB sequences from naive cells were analyzed. As stored in TCRdb, this immuneACCESS dataset retains in-frame rearrangements with V and J assigned. A fraction of the clones does not appear; measured against another copy, unresolved V genes explain less than half of the discrepancy, and the remainder lacks a known reason. D and trimming were read from the DNA, whereas the V and J calls and clone size are those reported in that table. The sample contains 680,000 or so clones, roughly a sixth of them found a single time. The ten largest make up roughly 0.098% of the sample.

Comments on this clone: Its specific antigen is unknown. Per-nucleotide qualities are absent, and no much larger clonotype sits a single base away.

From each donor, a single peripheral blood sample of 100 to 150 mL on average was drawn into heparinised tubes. A BD FACSAria II and a panel including CD45RO, CCR7, CD25, CD127, CD95 and CD27 were used to sort naive, central memory, regulatory and stem cell-like memory CD4+ T cells. All sorted populations exceeded 95% purity. PBMCs were separated immediately by Lymphoprep density gradient centrifugation and were stained directly, without being cultured. So that batch effects would be minimized, each experiment stained and sorted samples in pairs, pairing one healthy donor with one patient. This receptor was taken from a young man in good health. The sample taken for sequencing was naive CD4+ T cells from blood. The cell subset or site label for this specimen denotes: true naive CD4+ T cells. The rearrangement joined TRBV7-8 to TRBJ2-7, with no reliable assignment of the D segment. The CDR3 region: CASSSTYEQYF. DNA sequence: TGTGCCAGCAGCTCCACCTACGAGCAGTACTTC. With the rest looked up from the reference TRBV7-8 and TRBJ2-7 genes rather than sequenced, the full variable domain is GAGVSQSPRYKVAKRGQDVALRCDPISGHVSLFWYQQALGQGPEFLTYFQNEAQLDKSGLPSDRFFAERPEGSVSTLKIQRTQQEDSAVYLCASSSTYEQYFGPGTRLTVT.